Following are 26 T cell receptor beta chains from one sample sequenced in a study of HIV-infected children after antiretroviral therapy interruption. Described treatment: PENTA 11 planned treatment interruption arm or continuous ART arm. The TCR library was built from RNA with a 3' RACE protocol and unique molecular identifiers. TCRdb itself ran the 3' RACE reads through MiXCR, one entry per CDR3 protein. The sample holds some 90,000 distinct CDR3 sequences; 6.9% are singletons and the top ten take about 1.1%. Sample: CD45RA+ CD4+ T cells from PBMCs, pooled from several time points, taken from a donor given antiretroviral therapy, either interrupted or continuous. Indicated subset: naive CD4+ CD45RA+ CD45RO- T cells. Receptors originate from a pool of human donors with HIV.

This clonotype showed up many times. This chain links TRBV29-1 with TRBJ1-1, with D possibly matching TRBD1 (6 bases). Germline-derived CDR1 and CDR2 are SQVTM and ANQGSEA. Trimming stripped 7 bases from V and 2 bases from J, with 17 bases between. The CDR3 extends over 14 amino acids. CDR3 bases: TGCAGCGCCAGACCACAGGGCTTAAACACTGAAGCTTTCTTT. It encodes CSARPQGLNTEAFF.

This clonotype was recorded many times. The chain employs TRBV19 and TRBJ2-6; TRBD1 agrees at 8 bases. After removal of 7 bases from V and 7 bases from J, the junction contained 15 bases not matched to a gene. The CDR3 runs to 17 residues. Germline CDR1 is LNHDA and CDR2 is SQIVND (reference sequence). The CDR3 nucleotides read TGTGCCAGTACCCCCGGGACAGGTACAACGGGAGCCAACGTCCTGACTTTC. Its protein product is CASTPGTGTTGANVLTF.

Only one count was recorded for this clonotype. The rearrangement links TRBV5-1 to TRBJ2-2; D not resolved. This CDR3 is built from 13 residues. The germline CDR1 and CDR2 sequences are SGHRS and YFSETQ. V was shortened by 2 bases and J by 7 bases, with 9 bases between the two germline ends. CDR3 protein: CASSLGGGGELFF. In DNA form, the CDR3 reads TGCGCCAGCAGCTTAGGTGGCGGCGGGGAGCTGTTTTTT.

The gene calls are TRBV7-2 and TRBJ2-3; D gene uncertain. This CDR3 has 14 amino acids. Germline V gene data show CDR1 as SGHTA and CDR2 as FQGNSA. Trimming left V 4 bases short and J 9 bases short, with 17 bases between. CDR3 region: CASSSSPSSATQYF. In nucleotides, the CDR3 is TGTGCCAGCAGCTCGAGCCCTTCCTCTGCCACGCAGTATTTT.

In its sample, this clonotype was seen many times. The chain combines TRBV29-1 with TRBJ1-2; no clear D. Trimming removed 3 bases at V and 7 bases at J, with 12 bases between. CDR1 and CDR2 (germline): SQVTM, ANQGSEA. The CDR3 runs to 12 residues. CDR3 amino acids: CSVDWRFGGYTF. The CDR3 nucleotides read TGCAGCGTTGATTGGAGGTTTGGTGGCTACACCTTC.

There are many counts of this clonotype. The J gene is TRBJ1-4, the V gene TRBV7-2; D is unclear. The CDR3 runs 14 residues. CDR1 is SGHTA and CDR2 is FQGNSA in the germline V gene. Trimming shortened V by 0 bases and J by 3 bases, and 5 bases separated the two germline ends. The CDR3 region is CASSLAESNEKLFF. Here the CDR3 DNA reads TGTGCCAGCAGCTTAGCGGAGTCTAATGAAAAACTGTTTTTT.

This clonotype was seen at least ten times. The CDR3, as DNA: TGTGCCAGCAGCCACAGAACAGGGTACAAGAACACTGAAGCTTTCTTT. This gives the protein CASSHRTGYKNTEAFF. The chain recombines TRBV3-1 with TRBJ1-1; a weak D match, TRBD1 (6 bases). Trimming removed 3 bases from V and 1 base from J, with 15 bases in between. The CDR3 spans 16 residues. The V gene's germline CDR1 is LGHDT and CDR2 YNNKEL (reference sequence).

The table lists this clonotype with many counts. The chain has TRBV19 and TRBJ2-1; 7 bases match TRBD2. V trimming: 0 bases; J trimming: 6 bases; junction bases outside the gene matches: 2. Germline CDR1 LNHDA, CDR2 SQIVND (reference sequence). CDR3 length: 14 amino acids. The CDR3 DNA sequence: TGTGCCAGTAGTATAGATACTAGCGTCAATGAGCAGTTCTTC. As protein: CASSIDTSVNEQFF.

This clonotype has at least ten counts. The V call is TRBV12-3 or TRBV12-4, the J call TRBJ1-5, with 8 bases matching TRBD1. V trimming: 1 base; J trimming: 0 bases; junction bases outside the gene matches: 5. This CDR3 region has 17 residues. The CDR3 loop reads CASSLEGQEYSNQPQHF. The CDR3 DNA sequence: TGTGCCAGCAGTTTAGAGGGACAGGAGTATAGCAATCAGCCCCAGCATTTT.

This clonotype was counted many times. The rearrangement uses TRBV10-1 and TRBJ2-1; 7 positions match TRBD2. The ends lost 5 bases at V and 3 bases at J; junction bases unmatched: 4. CDR3 length: 14 amino acids. Germline V gene sequence: CDR1 WNHNN, CDR2 SYGVQD (reference sequence). In DNA, the CDR3 is TGCGCCAGCAGTACCGGGACTATCTACAATGAGCAGTTCTTC. Translation: CASSTGTIYNEQFF.

There are many counts of this clonotype. The chain couples TRBV30 to TRBJ2-5; possible D gene TRBD2, 5 bases. The CDR3 contains 11 residues. Trimming took 3 bases from V and 5 from J, leaving 7 bases between them. The V gene's germline CDR1 is GTSNPN and CDR2 SVGIG (reference sequence). CDR3 amino acids: CAWRREETQYF. In DNA form, the CDR3 reads TGTGCCTGGAGAAGGGAGGAGACCCAGTACTTC. The full variable domain, with the rest looked up from reference TRBV30 and TRBJ2-5, is SQTIHQWPATLVQPVGSPLSLECTVEGTSNPNLYWYRQAAGRGLQLLFYSVGIGQISSEVPQNLSASRPQDRQFILSSKKLLLSDSGFYLCAWRREETQYFGPGTRLLVL.

There are many counts of this clonotype. The chain couples TRBV7-2 to TRBJ2-2, with D perhaps matching TRBD1 (7 bases). Trimming took 2 bases from V and 4 from J, leaving 11 bases between them. The CDR3 has 15 residues. Germline V gives CDR1 SGHTA, CDR2 FQGNSA. The CDR3 loop reads CASSLSQGGTGELFF. CDR3 nucleotides: TGTGCCAGCAGCTTATCCCAGGGGGGCACCGGGGAGCTGTTTTTT.

Ten or more counts support this clonotype. CDR3: CATSGDSNYGYTF. For the CDR3, the DNA is TGTGCCACCAGTGGGGATTCTAACTATGGCTACACCTTC. V gene TRBV24-1 combines with J gene TRBJ1-2; unclear D gene. The CDR3 consists of 13 residues. Per the germline V gene, CDR1 is KGHDR and CDR2 is SFDVKD. The ends were cut back, 5 bases at V and 0 bases at J, with 6 bases in the middle.

The J gene is TRBJ1-2, the V gene TRBV9; 8 bases map to TRBD1. Germline CDR1 and CDR2: SGDLS and YYNGEE. The V and J ends lost 4 bases and 14 bases, in that order; junction bases with no gene match: 13. The CDR3 totals 13 residues. CDR3 region: CASSTPGQDLLTF. Here the CDR3 DNA reads TGTGCCAGCAGCACACCGGGACAGGACCTCCTGACCTTC.

This clonotype has just a few counts. V is TRBV5-4 and J is TRBJ1-4; D unclear. V lost 1 base to trimming and J lost 0 bases, with 10 bases between them. This CDR3 contains 16 residues. Germline V lookup: CDR1 SGHNT, CDR2 YYREEE (reference sequence). The DNA of the CDR3 is TGTGCCAGCAGCTTGCTTCCACCTGCAACTAATGAAAAACTGTTTTTT. Its translation is CASSLLPPATNEKLFF.

The chain links TRBV3-1 to TRBJ2-7; TRBD1 agrees at 8 bases. This CDR3 has 17 amino acids. The V and J ends lost 3 bases and 6 bases, in that order; junction bases with no gene match: 16. Germline-derived CDR1 and CDR2 are LGHDT and YNNKEL (reference sequence). The CDR3 sequence is CASSHPPDRGILREQYF. DNA for the CDR3: TGTGCCAGCAGCCACCCGCCTGACAGGGGAATCCTACGCGAGCAGTACTTC.

The chain carries TRBV10-3 and TRBJ1-1; D is unclear. The CDR3 is made up of 13 amino acids. V lost 10 bases and J lost 1, with 13 bases in between. The germline gives CDR1 ENHRY, CDR2 SYGVKD. CDR3 sequence reads: CATRLGSNTEAFF. For the CDR3, the DNA is TGTGCCACCCGATTAGGATCGAACACTGAAGCTTTCTTT.

This clonotype was recorded a few times. The V and J genes are TRBV3-1 and TRBJ2-3, with D uncertain. The CDR3 is 16 residues long. Trimming cost V 4 bases and J 1 base, with 15 bases left between them. Germline V gene data show CDR1 as LGHDT and CDR2 as YNNKEL (reference sequence). The CDR3 nucleotides read TGTGCCAGCAGCCTACCTAACCTAGGTGGCACAGATACGCAGTATTTT. Translated: CASSLPNLGGTDTQYF.

This clonotype has ten or more counts. The chain recombines TRBV24-1 with TRBJ2-1, with TRBD2 identical over 12 bases. The CDR3 runs 19 residues. J gave up 0 bases and V 4 bases, and 9 bases lay outside the gene matches. In germline, CDR1 is KGHDR, CDR2 SFDVKD. The CDR3 loop is CATSDSTSGSFFSYNEQFF. The DNA of the CDR3 is TGTGCCACCAGTGACTCGACTAGCGGGAGTTTCTTCTCCTACAATGAGCAGTTCTTC.

In its sample, this clonotype was seen a few times. The rearrangement joins TRBV5-5 to TRBJ2-7, with D possibly being TRBD1 (6 bases). V was cut by 3 bases and J by 9 bases, with 19 bases left in between. Germline V lookup: CDR1 SGHKS, CDR2 YYEKEE (reference sequence). This CDR3 contains 14 residues. The CDR3 DNA reads TGTGCCAGCAGCTCTCCGGGACACGGTACGGGGCAGTACTTC. This gives the protein CASSSPGHGTGQYF.

This clonotype was seen a few times. The chain couples TRBV19 to TRBJ2-3, with 8 bases that match TRBD2. This CDR3 contains 13 residues. Trimming removed 8 bases from V and 5 bases from J; junction bases left unmatched: 6. The germline CDR1 and CDR2 sequences are LNHDA and SQIVND (reference sequence). CDR3 DNA: TGTGCCAGTTCTGACCGGGGGGGAGATACGCAGTATTTT. Protein product: CASSDRGGDTQYF.

This clonotype has more than one count but fewer than ten. The chain combines TRBV10-3 with TRBJ2-1; TRBD2 matches 12 bases. J was trimmed by 9 bases and V by 0 bases; bases with no gene match: 3. Per the germline V gene, CDR1 is ENHRY and CDR2 is SYGVKD. CDR3 length: 15 residues. The DNA for the CDR3 is TGTGCCATCAGTGAGTCTGGACTAGCGGGGTCTGAGCAGTTCTTC. It specifies CAISESGLAGSEQFF.

There are many counts of this clonotype. The chain recombines TRBV18 with TRBJ2-6; D ambiguous. The CDR3 is 16 amino acids. V was pared by 3 bases and J by 0 bases, with 9 bases between. Germline CDR1 and CDR2: KGHSH and LQKENI. DNA of the CDR3: TGTGCCAGCTCACCTTTGACGGTCTCTGGGGCCAACGTCCTGACTTTC. It translates to CASSPLTVSGANVLTF.

This clonotype showed up many times. The V and J genes are TRBV10-3 and TRBJ2-2, with 8 positions matching TRBD1. The J segment lost 4 bases and the V segment lost 6 bases, leaving 7 bases of the junction unmatched. CDR1 and CDR2 (germline): ENHRY, SYGVKD. The CDR3 runs 15 residues. The CDR3 DNA reads as TGTGCCATCAGGGGTGGACAGGGAGTCACCGGGGAGCTGTTTTTT. Translation gives CAIRGGQGVTGELFF.

This clonotype showed up many times. The rearrangement links TRBV28 to TRBJ1-2; the D is unclear. CDR1 and CDR2 from the germline V gene are MDHEN and SYDVKM. The CDR3 is 13 residues long. Between the trimmed V and J ends, which lost 6 bases and 6 bases, there was a span of 14 bases. CDR3 amino acids: CASRRRRGDGYTF. The CDR3 DNA is TGTGCCAGCAGGCGCCGTCGAGGCGATGGCTACACCTTC.

This clonotype was seen repeatedly, ten times or more. The chain uses TRBV6-5 and TRBJ2-5, with 7 bases matching TRBD2. Trimming at V came to 7 bases and at J to 4 bases, leaving 6 bases not matched to a gene. Germline lookup yields CDR1 MNHEY and CDR2 SVGAGI. The CDR3 loop spans 13 amino acids. CDR3 loop: CASTFGGRETQYF. DNA for the CDR3: TGTGCCAGCACCTTCGGCGGGAGAGAGACCCAGTACTTC.